Listed below are T cell receptor beta chains from one sample, sequenced in a study of breast tumors, draining lymph nodes, adjacent tissues. TCRdb itself ran the multiplex PCR reads through MiXCR, one entry per CDR3 protein. The sample records about 230,000 distinct CDR3 sequences, roughly 30% being singletons. The sequenced sample was axillary lymph node tissue. These receptors all stem from a female donor with breast cancer. Some clones in this sample may be carry-over from other donors' samples. CDR3s include the opening cysteine and the closing phenylalanine or tryptophan. Each record gives: D gene, clone size, J gene, V gene, CDR3 protein, CDR3 DNA. The D gene is left open where the match is weak. Some rows mark clone size as missing; the rest say once, few, many or name a class of expanded clone.

.,.,TRBJ2-1,TRBV28,CASSSPPRGPGSYNEQFF,TGTGCCAGCAGTTCCCCCCCCCGAGGCCCCGGGTCCTACAATGAGCAGTTCTTC
.,many,TRBJ2-3,TRBV10-3,CAISVGLDTQYF,TGTGCCATCAGTGTTGGGTTAGATACGCAGTATTTT
TRBD2,many,TRBJ2-5,TRBV7-2,CASSLFGLEIMKTQYF,TGTGCCAGCAGCTTATTCGGACTAGAAATCATGAAGACCCAGTACTTC
TRBD2,many,TRBJ2-5,TRBV20-1,CSAPSSGRRETQYF,TGCAGTGCTCCCTCTAGCGGGAGGCGGGAGACCCAGTACTTC
TRBD1,many,TRBJ1-2,TRBV29-1,CSVPQGTVNYGYTF,TGCAGCGTTCCCCAGGGGACAGTTAACTATGGCTACACCTTC
.,many,TRBJ2-6,TRBV5-1,CASSWGRGPGANVLTF,TGCGCCAGCAGCTGGGGGCGGGGTCCAGGGGCCAACGTCCTGACTTTC
.,many,TRBJ1-2,TRBV10-3,CAISSQGVYGYTF,TGTGCCATCAGCTCCCAAGGGGTCTATGGCTACACCTTC
.,.,TRBJ1-5,TRBV29-1,CSVGGSGRSPHEQPQHF,TGCAGCGTTGGGGGGTCGGGGCGGAGCCCCCACGAGCAGCCCCAGCATTTT
TRBD2,.,TRBJ2-3,TRBV20-1,CSARTSGGPADTQYF,TGCAGTGCTCGGACTAGCGGGGGGCCCGCAGATACGCAGTATTTT
TRBD1,.,TRBJ1-2,TRBV29-1,CSALRQGADTF,TGCAGCGCCCTTCGACAGGGGGCGGACACCTTC
.,many,TRBJ2-1,TRBV10-3,CATRGRPLSDRSYNEQFF,TGTGCCACCCGAGGCCGTCCGCTAAGCGATCGCTCCTACAATGAGCAGTTCTTC
TRBD2,many,TRBJ2-2,TRBV19,CASSIGGSGTGELFF,TGTGCCAGTAGTATTGGCGGGAGTGGCACCGGGGAGCTGTTTTTT
.,.,TRBJ2-5,TRBV15,CATSRDSQETQYF,TGTGCCACCAGCAGGGACAGCCAAGAGACCCAGTACTTC
TRBD1,.,TRBJ2-7,TRBV20-1,CSAWDRGYEQYF,TGCAGTGCTTGGGACAGGGGCTACGAGCAGTACTTC
TRBD2,.,TRBJ2-7,TRBV7-3,CASSPWTSGRSEQYF,TGTGCCAGCAGCCCGTGGACTAGCGGGAGGAGCGAGCAGTACTTC
.,many,TRBJ2-7,TRBV4-1,CASSLRDTTYEQYF,TGCGCCAGCAGCCTGAGGGACACCACCTACGAGCAGTACTTC
TRBD2,.,TRBJ2-3,TRBV9,CASSPTAGGPGDTQYF,TGTGCCAGCAGTCCCACAGCGGGAGGGCCGGGAGATACGCAGTATTTT
.,many,TRBJ2-1,TRBV4-1,CASSQDKYNEQFF,TGCGCCAGCAGCCAAGATAAGTACAATGAGCAGTTCTTC
TRBD1,many,TRBJ1-2,TRBV20-1,CSAGLQGTYGYTF,TGCAGTGCGGGCCTACAGGGGACCTATGGCTACACCTTC
.,.,TRBJ2-3,TRBV20-1,CSARDFLNEQYF,TGCAGTGCTAGGGACTTCTTGAATGAGCAGTATTTT
.,many,TRBJ2-3,TRBV5-1,CASKEQSIPTDTQYF,TGCGCCAGCAAGGAGCAGAGCATTCCGACAGATACGCAGTATTTT
.,.,TRBJ1-5,TRBV12-3/TRBV12-4,CASRARKGGNQPQHF,TGTGCCAGCAGGGCCCGGAAGGGGGGAAATCAGCCCCAGCATTTT
.,.,TRBJ2-1,TRBV30,CAWTRQTGVYNEQFF,TGTGCCTGGACCCGCCAGACGGGAGTTTACAATGAGCAGTTCTTC
TRBD1,many,TRBJ2-5,TRBV18,CASSPAGTGVIETQYF,TGTGCCAGCTCACCAGCCGGGACAGGGGTCATTGAGACCCAGTACTTC
TRBD2,many,TRBJ2-5,TRBV20-1,CSARTTSGLQETQYF,TGCAGTGCTAGAACGACTAGCGGCCTACAAGAGACCCAGTACTTC
.,.,TRBJ1-1,TRBV3-1,CASSSHHRVGTEAFF,TGTGCCAGCAGCTCCCACCACAGGGTTGGCACTGAAGCTTTCTTT
.,many,TRBJ1-5,TRBV7-8,CASSLVMSKDQPQHF,TGTGCCAGCAGCTTAGTGATGAGTAAGGATCAGCCCCAGCATTTT
.,many,TRBJ2-7,TRBV30,CASTKRTGDEQYF,TGTGCCTCGACGAAAAGAACCGGGGACGAGCAGTACTTC
TRBD1,many,TRBJ1-6,TRBV30,CAWSDRDRGFF,TGTGCCTGGAGTGACCGGGACAGGGGTTTCTTC
TRBD2,many,TRBJ2-2,TRBV4-1,CASSGTSGRAFGELFF,TGCGCCAGCAGCGGGACTAGCGGGAGGGCTTTCGGGGAGCTGTTTTTT
.,.,TRBJ1-5,TRBV5-4,CASSLGGLAGGNEPQHF,TGTGCCAGCAGCTTGGGGGGACTAGCGGGAGGCAATGAGCCCCAGCATTTT
.,.,TRBJ1-1,TRBV10-2,CANSESRAHTEAFF,TGCGCCAACAGTGAGTCAAGGGCTCACACTGAAGCTTTCTTT
.,.,TRBJ2-5,TRBV7-6,CASSQAAFNETQYF,TGTGCCAGCAGCCAGGCAGCCTTCAATGAGACCCAGTACTTC
.,.,TRBJ2-1,TRBV5-1,CASSIIESSYNEQFF,TGCGCCAGCAGCATAATAGAAAGCTCCTACAATGAGCAGTTCTTC
.,.,TRBJ1-5,TRBV20-1,CSARDRGQPQHF,TGCAGTGCTAGAGATCGGGGACAGCCCCAGCATTTT
TRBD1,many,TRBJ2-7,TRBV7-8,CASSYPGTGNEQYF,TGTGCCAGCAGTTACCCCGGGACAGGGAACGAGCAGTACTTC
TRBD2,many,TRBJ2-1,TRBV3-1,CASSQYKGGLDEQFF,TGTGCCAGCAGCCAATATAAGGGAGGGCTCGATGAGCAGTTCTTC
.,many,TRBJ2-3,TRBV4-2,CASSTEGQLTDTQYF,TGTGCCAGCAGCACCGAAGGACAGCTCACAGATACGCAGTATTTT
TRBD1,many,TRBJ2-7,TRBV6-2/TRBV6-3,CASSRIGQGTYEQYF,TGTGCCAGCAGCCGCATAGGACAGGGGACCTACGAGCAGTACTTC
.,.,TRBJ1-5,TRBV19,CATTTSGVSNQPQHF,TGTGCCACCACGACTAGCGGGGTTAGCAATCAGCCCCAGCATTTT
TRBD2,many,TRBJ2-1,TRBV7-8,CASSASSGAYNEQFF,TGTGCCAGCAGCGCCTCTAGCGGGGCTTACAATGAGCAGTTCTTC
.,.,TRBJ1-2,TRBV4-3,CASSQEHGGYGYTF,TGCGCCAGCAGCCAAGAGCACGGGGGGTATGGCTACACCTTC
.,many,TRBJ2-1,TRBV3-1,CASSQGWGLDNEQFF,TGTGCCAGCAGCCAAGGCTGGGGACTCGACAATGAGCAGTTCTTC
TRBD2,.,TRBJ2-7,TRBV5-5,CASSSYTTVILAGPLGGLEQYF,TGTGCCAGCAGCTCGTATACAACCGTCATACTAGCGGGCCCCCTTGGAGGGTTGGAGCAGTACTTC
TRBD1,.,TRBJ1-2,TRBV12-3/TRBV12-4,CASSLALGQGSNYGYTF,TGTGCCAGCAGTTTAGCTCTCGGACAGGGTTCAAACTATGGCTACACCTTC
TRBD2,many,TRBJ2-5,TRBV5-8,CASSLGAGGPKTQYF,TGTGCCAGCAGCTTGGGAGCGGGAGGGCCCAAGACCCAGTACTTC
TRBD1,many,TRBJ1-5,TRBV5-1,CASSLQGFGNQPQHF,TGCGCCAGCAGTTTACAGGGGTTCGGCAATCAGCCCCAGCATTTT
.,.,TRBJ1-2,TRBV7-6,CASSLAEAYGYTF,TGTGCCAGCAGCTTAGCGGAGGCCTATGGCTACACCTTC
.,many,TRBJ2-5,TRBV20-1,CSARIRQETQYF,TGCAGTGCTAGAATTAGGCAAGAGACCCAGTACTTC
.,many,TRBJ2-2,TRBV10-3,CAIKDPGQANTGELFF,TGTGCCATCAAAGACCCGGGGCAGGCGAACACCGGGGAGCTGTTTTTT
.,many,TRBJ2-7,TRBV2,CASRGVHEQYF,TGTGCCAGCAGGGGGGTCCACGAGCAGTACTTC
.,once,TRBJ2-5,TRBV4-1,CASSQETRSETQYF,TGCGCCAGCAGCCAAGAGACTAGGTCTGAGACCCAGTACTTC
.,.,TRBJ2-2,TRBV14,CASSRGTGLSGELFF,TGTGCCAGCAGCCGGGGGACGGGATTGTCCGGGGAGCTGTTTTTT
.,many,TRBJ1-3,TRBV7-6,CASSPEWGYGNTIYF,TGTGCCAGCAGCCCTGAATGGGGGTATGGAAACACCATATATTTT
.,.,TRBJ1-1,TRBV7-2,CASSGYPTLETFF,TGTGCCAGCAGCGGCTACCCCACACTTGAAACTTTCTTT
.,many,TRBJ2-5,TRBV27,CASRTLYQETQYF,TGTGCCAGCAGGACCTTGTACCAAGAGACCCAGTACTTC
.,once,TRBJ2-2,TRBV24-1,CATSSEALDTGELFF,TGTGCCACCAGCTCTGAAGCGTTGGACACCGGGGAGCTGTTTTTT